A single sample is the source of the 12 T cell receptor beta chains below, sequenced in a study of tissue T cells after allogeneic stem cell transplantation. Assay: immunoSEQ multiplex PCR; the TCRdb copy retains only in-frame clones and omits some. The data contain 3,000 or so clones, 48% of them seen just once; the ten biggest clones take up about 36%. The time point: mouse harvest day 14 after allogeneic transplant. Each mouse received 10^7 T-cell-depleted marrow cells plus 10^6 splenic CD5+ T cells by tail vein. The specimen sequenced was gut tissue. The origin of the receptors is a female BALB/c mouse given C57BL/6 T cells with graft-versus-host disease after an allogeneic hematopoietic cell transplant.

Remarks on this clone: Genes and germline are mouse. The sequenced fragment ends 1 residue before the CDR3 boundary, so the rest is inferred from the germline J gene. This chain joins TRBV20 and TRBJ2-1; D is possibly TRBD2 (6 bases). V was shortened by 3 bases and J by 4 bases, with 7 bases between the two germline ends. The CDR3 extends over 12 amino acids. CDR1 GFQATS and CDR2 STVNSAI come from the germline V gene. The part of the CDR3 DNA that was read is TGTGGTGCTAGTGACTGGTATGCTGAGCAGTTC. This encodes CGASDWYAEQF. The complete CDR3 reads CGASDWYAEQFF.

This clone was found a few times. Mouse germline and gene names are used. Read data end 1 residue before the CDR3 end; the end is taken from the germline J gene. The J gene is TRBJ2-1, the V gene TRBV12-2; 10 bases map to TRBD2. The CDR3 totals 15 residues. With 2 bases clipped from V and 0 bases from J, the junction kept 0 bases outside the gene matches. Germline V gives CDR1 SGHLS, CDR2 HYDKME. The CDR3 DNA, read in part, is TGTGCCAGCTCTCGGACTGGGGGTAACTATGCTGAGCAGTTC. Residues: CASSRTGGNYAEQF. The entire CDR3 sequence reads CASSRTGGNYAEQFF.

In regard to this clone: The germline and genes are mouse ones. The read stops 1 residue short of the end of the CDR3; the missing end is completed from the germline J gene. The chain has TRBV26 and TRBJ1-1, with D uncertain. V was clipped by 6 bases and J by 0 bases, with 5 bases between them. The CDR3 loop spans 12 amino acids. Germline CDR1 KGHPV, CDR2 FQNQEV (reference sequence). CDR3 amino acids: CASRRQNTEVFF. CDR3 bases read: TGTGCCAGCAGACGACAGAACACAGAAGTCTTC.

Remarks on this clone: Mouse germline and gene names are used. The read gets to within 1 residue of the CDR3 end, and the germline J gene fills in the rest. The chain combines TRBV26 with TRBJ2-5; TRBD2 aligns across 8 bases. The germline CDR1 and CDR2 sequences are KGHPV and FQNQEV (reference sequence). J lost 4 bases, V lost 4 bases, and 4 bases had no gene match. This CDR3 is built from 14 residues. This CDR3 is CASSPWGAEDTQYF. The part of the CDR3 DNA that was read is TGTGCCAGCAGTCCCTGGGGGGCGGAAGACACCCAGTAC.

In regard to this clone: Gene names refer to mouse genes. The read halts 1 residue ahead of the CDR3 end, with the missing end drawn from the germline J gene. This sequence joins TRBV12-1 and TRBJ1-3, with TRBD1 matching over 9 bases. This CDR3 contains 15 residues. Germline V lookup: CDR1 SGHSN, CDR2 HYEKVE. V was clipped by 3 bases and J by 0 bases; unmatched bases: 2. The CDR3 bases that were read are TGTGCCAGCTCTTGGGACAGGGATTCTGGAAATACGCTCTAT. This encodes CASSWDRDSGNTLY. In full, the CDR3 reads CASSWDRDSGNTLYF.

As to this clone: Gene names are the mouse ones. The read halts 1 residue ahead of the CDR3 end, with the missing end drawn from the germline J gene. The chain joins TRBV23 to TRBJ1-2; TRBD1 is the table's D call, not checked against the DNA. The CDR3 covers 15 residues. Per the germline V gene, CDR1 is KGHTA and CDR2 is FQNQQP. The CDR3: CSSSQLSGEGSDYTF. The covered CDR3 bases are TGCTCCAGCAGTCAATTGTCAGGGGAGGGCTCCGACTACACC.

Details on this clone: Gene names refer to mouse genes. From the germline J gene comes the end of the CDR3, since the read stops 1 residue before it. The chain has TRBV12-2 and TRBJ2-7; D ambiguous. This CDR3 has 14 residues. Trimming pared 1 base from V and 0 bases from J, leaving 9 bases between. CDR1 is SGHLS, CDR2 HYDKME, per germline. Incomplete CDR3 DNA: TGTGCCAGCTCTCTGGCAGGCCACTCCTATGAACAGTAC. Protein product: CASSLAGHSYEQY. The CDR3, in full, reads CASSLAGHSYEQYF.

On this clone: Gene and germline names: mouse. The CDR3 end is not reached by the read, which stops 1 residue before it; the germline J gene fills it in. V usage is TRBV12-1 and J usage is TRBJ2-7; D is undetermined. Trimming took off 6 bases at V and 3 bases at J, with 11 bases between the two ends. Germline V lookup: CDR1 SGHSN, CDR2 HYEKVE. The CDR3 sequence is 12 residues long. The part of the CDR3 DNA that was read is TGTGCCAGCAGTGATGCGATCTATGAACAGTAC. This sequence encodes CASSDAIYEQY. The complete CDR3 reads CASSDAIYEQYF.

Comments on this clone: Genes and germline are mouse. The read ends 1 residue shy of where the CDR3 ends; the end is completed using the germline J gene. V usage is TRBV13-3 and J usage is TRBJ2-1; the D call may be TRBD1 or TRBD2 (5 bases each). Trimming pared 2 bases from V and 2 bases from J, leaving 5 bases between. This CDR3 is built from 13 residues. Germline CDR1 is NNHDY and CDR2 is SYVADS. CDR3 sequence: CASSEGDYAEQFF. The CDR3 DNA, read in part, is TGTGCCAGCAGTGAGGGGGACTATGCTGAGCAGTTC.

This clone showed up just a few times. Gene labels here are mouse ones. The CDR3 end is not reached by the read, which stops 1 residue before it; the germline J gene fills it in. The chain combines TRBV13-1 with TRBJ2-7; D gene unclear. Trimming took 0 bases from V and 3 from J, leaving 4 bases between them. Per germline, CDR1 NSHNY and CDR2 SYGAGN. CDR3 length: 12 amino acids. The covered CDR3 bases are TGTGCCAGCAGTGATGCGATCTATGAACAGTAC. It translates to CASSDAIYEQY. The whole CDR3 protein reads CASSDAIYEQYF.

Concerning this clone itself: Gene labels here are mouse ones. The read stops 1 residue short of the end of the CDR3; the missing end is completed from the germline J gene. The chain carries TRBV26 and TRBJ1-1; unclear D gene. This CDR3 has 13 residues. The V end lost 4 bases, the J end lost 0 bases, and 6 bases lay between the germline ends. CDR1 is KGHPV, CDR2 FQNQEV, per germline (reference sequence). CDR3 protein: CASSPGTNTEVFF. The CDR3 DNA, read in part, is TGTGCCAGCAGTCCCGGGACAAACACAGAAGTCTTC.

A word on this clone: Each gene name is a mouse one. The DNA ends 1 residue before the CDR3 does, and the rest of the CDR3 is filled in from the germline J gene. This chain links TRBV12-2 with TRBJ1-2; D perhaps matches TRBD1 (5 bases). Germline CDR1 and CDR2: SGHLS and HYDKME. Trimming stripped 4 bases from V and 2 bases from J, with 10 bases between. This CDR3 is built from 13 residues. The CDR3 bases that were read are TGTGCCAGCTCCATTGACAGTAACTCCGACTACACC. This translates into CASSIDSNSDYT. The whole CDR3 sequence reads CASSIDSNSDYTF.